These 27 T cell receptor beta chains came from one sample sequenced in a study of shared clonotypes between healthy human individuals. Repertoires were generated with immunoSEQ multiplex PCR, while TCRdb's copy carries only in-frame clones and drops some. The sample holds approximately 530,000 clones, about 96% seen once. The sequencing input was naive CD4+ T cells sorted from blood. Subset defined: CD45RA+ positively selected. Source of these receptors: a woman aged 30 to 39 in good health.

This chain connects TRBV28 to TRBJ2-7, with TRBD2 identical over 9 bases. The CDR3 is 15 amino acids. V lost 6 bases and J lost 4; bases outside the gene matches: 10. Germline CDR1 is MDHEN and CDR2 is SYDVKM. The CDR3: CASSLALAGTYEQYF. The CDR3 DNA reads TGTGCCAGCAGCCTTGCCCTAGCGGGAACGTACGAGCAGTACTTC.

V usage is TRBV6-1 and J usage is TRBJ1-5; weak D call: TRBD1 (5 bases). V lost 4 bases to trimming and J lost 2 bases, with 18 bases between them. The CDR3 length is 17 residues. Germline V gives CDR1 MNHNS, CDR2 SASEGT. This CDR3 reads CASSAFRQQGRNQPQHF. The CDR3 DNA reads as TGTGCCAGCAGTGCGTTTCGGCAGCAGGGACGCAATCAGCCCCAGCATTTT.

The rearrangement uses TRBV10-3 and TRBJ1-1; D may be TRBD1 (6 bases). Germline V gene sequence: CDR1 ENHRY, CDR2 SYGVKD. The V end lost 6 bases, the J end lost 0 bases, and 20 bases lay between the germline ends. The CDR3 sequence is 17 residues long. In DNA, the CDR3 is TGTGCCATCAGCCGAGGGGGGGGATCGATAGTGAACACTGAAGCTTTCTTT. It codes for CAISRGGGSIVNTEAFF.

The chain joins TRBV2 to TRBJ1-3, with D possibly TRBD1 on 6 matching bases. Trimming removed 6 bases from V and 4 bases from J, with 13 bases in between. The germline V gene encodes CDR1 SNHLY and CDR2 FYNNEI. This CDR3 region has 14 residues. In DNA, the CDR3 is TGTGCCAGCAGGGGTGGGGGGCCCGGAAACACCATATATTTT. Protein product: CASRGGGPGNTIYF.

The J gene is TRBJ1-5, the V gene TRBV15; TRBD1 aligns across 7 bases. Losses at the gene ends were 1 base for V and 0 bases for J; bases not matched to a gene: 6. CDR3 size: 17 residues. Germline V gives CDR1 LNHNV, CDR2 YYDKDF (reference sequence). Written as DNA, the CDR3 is TGTGCCACCAGCAGAGCAAAAGGGACAGTTAGCAATCAGCCCCAGCATTTT. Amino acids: CATSRAKGTVSNQPQHF.

Here the CDR3 DNA reads TGTGCCAGCAGTTTAGTATCAGAAGAAAAACTGTTTTTT. It encodes CASSLVSEEKLFF. The gene calls are TRBV28 and TRBJ1-4; D not resolved. Germline V lookup: CDR1 MDHEN, CDR2 SYDVKM. The CDR3 has 13 amino acids. Trimming took off 2 bases at V and 8 bases at J, with 9 bases between the two ends. Variable domain in full (rest from reference TRBV28 and TRBJ1-4): DVKVTQSSRYLVKRTGEKVFLECVQDMDHENMFWYRQDPGLGLRLIYFSYDVKMKEKGDIPEGYSVSREKKERFSLILESASTNQTSMYLCASSLVSEEKLFFGSGTQLSVL.

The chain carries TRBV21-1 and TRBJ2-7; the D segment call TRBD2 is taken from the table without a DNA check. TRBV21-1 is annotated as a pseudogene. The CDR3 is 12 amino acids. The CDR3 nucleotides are TGTGCCAGCAGCAAAGGGAGCTACGAGCAGTACTTC. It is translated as CASSKGSYEQYF.

The CDR3 loop reads CASNPGQSYEQYF. CDR3 bases: TGTGCCAGCAACCCGGGACAGAGCTACGAGCAGTACTTC. V is TRBV28 and J is TRBJ2-7, with TRBD1 matching over 7 bases. V shed 7 bases and J 3 bases; nucleotides not matched to a gene: 6. Germline assignment: CDR1 MDHEN and CDR2 SYDVKM. This CDR3 spans 13 amino acids. The whole variable domain, filled in from reference TRBV28 and TRBJ2-7, reads DVKVTQSSRYLVKRTGEKVFLECVQDMDHENMFWYRQDPGLGLRLIYFSYDVKMKEKGDIPEGYSVSREKKERFSLILESASTNQTSMYLCASNPGQSYEQYFGPGTRLTVT.

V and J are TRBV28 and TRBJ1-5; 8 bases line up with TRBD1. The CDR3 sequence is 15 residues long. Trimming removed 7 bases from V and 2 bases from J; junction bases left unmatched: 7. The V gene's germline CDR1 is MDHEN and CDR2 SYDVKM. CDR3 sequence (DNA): TGTGCCAGCACACCGGGACAGGCCCGCAATCAGCCCCAGCATTTT. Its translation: CASTPGQARNQPQHF.

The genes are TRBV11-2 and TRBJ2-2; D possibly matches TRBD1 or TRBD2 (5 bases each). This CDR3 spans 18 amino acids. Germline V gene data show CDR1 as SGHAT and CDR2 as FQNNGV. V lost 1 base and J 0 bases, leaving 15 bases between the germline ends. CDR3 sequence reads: CASSLGRAGTANTGELFF. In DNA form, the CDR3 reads TGTGCCAGCAGCTTAGGCCGGGCCGGGACGGCGAACACCGGGGAGCTGTTTTTT. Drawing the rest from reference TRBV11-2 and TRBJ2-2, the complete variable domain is EAGVAQSPRYKIIEKRQSVAFWCNPISGHATLYWYQQILGQGPKLLIQFQNNGVVDDSQLPKDRFSAERLKGVDSTLKIQPAKLEDSAVYLCASSLGRAGTANTGELFFGEGSRLTVL.

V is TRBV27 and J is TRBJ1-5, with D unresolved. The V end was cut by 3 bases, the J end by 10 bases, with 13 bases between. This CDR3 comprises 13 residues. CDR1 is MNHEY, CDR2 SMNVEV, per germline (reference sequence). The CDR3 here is CASSLSKSSPQHF. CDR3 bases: TGTGCCAGCAGTTTGAGCAAATCAAGCCCCCAGCATTTT.

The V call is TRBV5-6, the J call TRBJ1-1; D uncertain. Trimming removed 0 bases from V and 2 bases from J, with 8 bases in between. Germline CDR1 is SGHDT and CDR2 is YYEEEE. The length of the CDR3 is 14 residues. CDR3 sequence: CASSLDRYNTEAFF. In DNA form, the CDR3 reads TGTGCCAGCAGCTTGGACCGGTATAACACTGAAGCTTTCTTT.

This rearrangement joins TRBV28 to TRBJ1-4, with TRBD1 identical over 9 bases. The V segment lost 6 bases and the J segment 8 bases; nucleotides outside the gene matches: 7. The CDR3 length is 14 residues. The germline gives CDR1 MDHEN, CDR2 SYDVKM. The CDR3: CASSPGDRDEKLFF. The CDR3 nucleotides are TGTGCCAGCAGCCCCGGGGACAGGGACGAAAAACTGTTTTTT.

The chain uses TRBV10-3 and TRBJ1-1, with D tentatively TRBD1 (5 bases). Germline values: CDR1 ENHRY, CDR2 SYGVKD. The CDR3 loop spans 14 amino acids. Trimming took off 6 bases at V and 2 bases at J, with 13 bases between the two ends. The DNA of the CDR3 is TGTGCCATCAGGAGGAAGACAGAAAACACTGAAGCTTTCTTT. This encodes CAIRRKTENTEAFF.

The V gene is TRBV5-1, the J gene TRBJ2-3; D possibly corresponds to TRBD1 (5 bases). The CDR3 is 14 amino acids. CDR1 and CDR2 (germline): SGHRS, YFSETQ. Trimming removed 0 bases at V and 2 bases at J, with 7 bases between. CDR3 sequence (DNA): TGCGCCAGCAGCTTGGTGGACACCACAGATACGCAGTATTTT. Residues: CASSLVDTTDTQYF.

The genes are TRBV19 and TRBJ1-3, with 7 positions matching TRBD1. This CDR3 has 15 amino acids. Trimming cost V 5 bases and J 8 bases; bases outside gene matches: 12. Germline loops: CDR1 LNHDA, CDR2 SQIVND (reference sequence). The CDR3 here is CASSRDSSSMDTIYF. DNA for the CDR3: TGTGCCAGTAGTCGGGACAGTTCGAGCATGGACACCATATATTTT.

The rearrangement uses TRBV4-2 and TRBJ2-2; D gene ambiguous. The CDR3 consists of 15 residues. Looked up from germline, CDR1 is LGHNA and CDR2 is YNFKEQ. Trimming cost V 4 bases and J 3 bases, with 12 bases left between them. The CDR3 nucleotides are TGTGCCAGCAGCCCGCGGCTCCGGGACACCGGGGAGCTGTTTTTT. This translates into CASSPRLRDTGELFF.

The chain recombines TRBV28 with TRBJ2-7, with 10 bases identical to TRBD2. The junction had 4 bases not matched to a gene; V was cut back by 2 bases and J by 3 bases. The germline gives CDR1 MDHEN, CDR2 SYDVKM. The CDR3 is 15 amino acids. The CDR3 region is CASSLGGLAIYEQYF. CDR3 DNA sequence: TGTGCCAGCAGTTTAGGGGGACTAGCGATCTACGAGCAGTACTTC. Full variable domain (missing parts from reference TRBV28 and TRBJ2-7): DVKVTQSSRYLVKRTGEKVFLECVQDMDHENMFWYRQDPGLGLRLIYFSYDVKMKEKGDIPEGYSVSREKKERFSLILESASTNQTSMYLCASSLGGLAIYEQYFGPGTRLTVT.

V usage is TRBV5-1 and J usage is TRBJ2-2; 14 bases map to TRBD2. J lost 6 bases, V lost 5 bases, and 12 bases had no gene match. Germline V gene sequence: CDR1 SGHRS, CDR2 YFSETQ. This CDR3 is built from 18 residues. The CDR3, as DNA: TGCGCCAGCAGACTTAGAGGGACTAGCGGGAGTGAGGCCGGGGAGCTGTTTTTT. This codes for CASRLRGTSGSEAGELFF.

CDR3 sequence: CASRSAPGQNTEAFF. The CDR3 DNA reads as TGTGCCAGCAGATCGGCCCCCGGACAGAACACTGAAGCTTTCTTT. This rearrangement joins TRBV28 to TRBJ1-1, with a tentative D call TRBD1 (5 bases). CDR1 MDHEN and CDR2 SYDVKM come from the germline V gene. The germline V and J ends were trimmed by 6 bases and 1 base, with 15 bases remaining between them. The CDR3 totals 15 residues.

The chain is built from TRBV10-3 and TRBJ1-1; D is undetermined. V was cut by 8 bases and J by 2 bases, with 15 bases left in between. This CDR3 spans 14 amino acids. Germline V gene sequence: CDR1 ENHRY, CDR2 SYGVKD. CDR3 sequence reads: CAIGPANYNTEAFF. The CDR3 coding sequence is TGTGCCATCGGGCCAGCCAACTACAACACTGAAGCTTTCTTT.

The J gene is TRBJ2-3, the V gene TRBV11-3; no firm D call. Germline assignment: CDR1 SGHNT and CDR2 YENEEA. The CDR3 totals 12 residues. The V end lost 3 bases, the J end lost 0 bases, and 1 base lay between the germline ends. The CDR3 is CASSFSTDTQYF. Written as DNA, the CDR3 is TGTGCCAGCAGCTTTAGCACAGATACGCAGTATTTT.

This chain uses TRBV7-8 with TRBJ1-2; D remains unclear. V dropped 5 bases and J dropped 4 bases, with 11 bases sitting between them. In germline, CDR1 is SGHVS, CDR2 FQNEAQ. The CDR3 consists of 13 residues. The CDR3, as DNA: TGTGCCAGCAGCCCAGAAACCACCTATGGCTACACCTTC. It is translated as CASSPETTYGYTF.

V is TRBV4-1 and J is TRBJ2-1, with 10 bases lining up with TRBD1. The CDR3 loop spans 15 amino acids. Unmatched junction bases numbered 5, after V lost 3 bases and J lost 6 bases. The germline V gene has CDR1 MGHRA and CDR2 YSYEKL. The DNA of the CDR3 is TGCGCCAGCAGCCACGGGACAGGGGTACCCAATGAGCAGTTCTTC. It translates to CASSHGTGVPNEQFF.

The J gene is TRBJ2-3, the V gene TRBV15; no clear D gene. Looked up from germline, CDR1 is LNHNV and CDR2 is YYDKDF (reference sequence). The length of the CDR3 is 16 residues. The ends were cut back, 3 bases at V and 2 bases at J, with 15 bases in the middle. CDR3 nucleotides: TGTGCCACCAGCAGCCGACTCCTTCGGGCCACAGATACGCAGTATTTT. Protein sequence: CATSSRLLRATDTQYF. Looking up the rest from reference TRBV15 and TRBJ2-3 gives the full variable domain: DAMVIQNPRYQVTQFGKPVTLSCSQTLNHNVMYWYQQKSSQAPKLLFHYYDKDFNNEADTPDNFQSRRPNTSFCFLDIRSPGLGDTAMYLCATSSRLLRATDTQYFGPGTRLTVL.

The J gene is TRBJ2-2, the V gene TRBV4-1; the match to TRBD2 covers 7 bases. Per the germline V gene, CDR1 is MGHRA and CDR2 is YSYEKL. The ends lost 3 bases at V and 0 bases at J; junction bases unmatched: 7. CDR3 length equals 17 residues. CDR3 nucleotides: TGCGCCAGCAGCCATGGAAGAGGACTAGCGAACACCGGGGAGCTGTTTTTT. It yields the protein CASSHGRGLANTGELFF.

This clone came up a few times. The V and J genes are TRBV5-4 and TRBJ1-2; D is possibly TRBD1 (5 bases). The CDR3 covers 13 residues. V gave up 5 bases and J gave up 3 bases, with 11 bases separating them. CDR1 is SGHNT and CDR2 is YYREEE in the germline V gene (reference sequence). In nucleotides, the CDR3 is TGTGCCAGCAGGATCGGGGGACACTATGGCTACACCTTC. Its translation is CASRIGGHYGYTF. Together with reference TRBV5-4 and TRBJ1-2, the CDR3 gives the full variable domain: ETGVTQSPTHLIKTRGQQVTLRCSSQSGHNTVSWYQQALGQGPQFIFQYYREEENGRGNFPPRFSGLQFPNYSSELNVNALELDDSALYLCASRIGGHYGYTFGSGTRLTVV.